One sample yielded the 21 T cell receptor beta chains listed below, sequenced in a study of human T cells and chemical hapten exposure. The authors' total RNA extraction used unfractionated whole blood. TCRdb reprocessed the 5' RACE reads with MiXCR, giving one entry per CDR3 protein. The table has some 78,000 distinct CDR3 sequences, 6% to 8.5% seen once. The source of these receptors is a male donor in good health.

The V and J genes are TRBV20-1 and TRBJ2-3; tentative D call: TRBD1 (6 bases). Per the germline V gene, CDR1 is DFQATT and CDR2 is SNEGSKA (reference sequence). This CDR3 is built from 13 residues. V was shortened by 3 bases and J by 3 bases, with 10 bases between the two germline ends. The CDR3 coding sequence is TGCAGTGCTAGGGTCCAGGGGACAGATACGCAGTATTTT. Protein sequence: CSARVQGTDTQYF.

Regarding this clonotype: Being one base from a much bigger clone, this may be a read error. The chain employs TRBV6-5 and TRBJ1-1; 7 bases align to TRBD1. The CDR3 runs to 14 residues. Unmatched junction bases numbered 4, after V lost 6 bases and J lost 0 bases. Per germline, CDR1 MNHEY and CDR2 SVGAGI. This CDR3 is CASRLGQMNTEAFF. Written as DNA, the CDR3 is TGTGCCAGCAGACTGGGACAGATGAACACTGAAGCTTTCTTT.

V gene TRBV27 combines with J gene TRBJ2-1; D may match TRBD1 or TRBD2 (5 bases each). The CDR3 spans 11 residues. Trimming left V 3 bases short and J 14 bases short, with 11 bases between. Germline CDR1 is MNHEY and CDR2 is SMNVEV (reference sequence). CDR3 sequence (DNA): TGTGCCAGCAGTTTGGGGGTCGTAGAGTTCTTC. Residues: CASSLGVVEFF.

DNA for the CDR3: TGTGCCAGCAGCCACCGGACAGGGGTAGTCGATGGCTACACCTTC. It encodes CASSHRTGVVDGYTF. The chain carries TRBV6-2 or TRBV6-3 and TRBJ1-2; 9 nucleotides match TRBD1. CDR1 MNHEY and CDR2 SVGEGT come from the germline V gene. With 6 bases clipped from V and 6 bases from J, the junction kept 11 bases outside the gene matches. The CDR3 loop spans 15 amino acids.

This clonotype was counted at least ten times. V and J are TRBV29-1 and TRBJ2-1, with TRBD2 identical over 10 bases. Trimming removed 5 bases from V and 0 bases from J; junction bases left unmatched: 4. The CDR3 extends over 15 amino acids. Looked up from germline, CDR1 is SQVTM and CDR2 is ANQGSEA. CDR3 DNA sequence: TGCAGCGTTTCTAGCGGGGGTAGCTCCTACAATGAGCAGTTCTTC. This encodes CSVSSGGSSYNEQFF.

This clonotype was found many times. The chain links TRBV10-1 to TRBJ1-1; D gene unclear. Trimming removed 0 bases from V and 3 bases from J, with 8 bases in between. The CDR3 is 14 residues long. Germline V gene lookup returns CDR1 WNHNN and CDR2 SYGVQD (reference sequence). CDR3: CASSESPGDTEAFF. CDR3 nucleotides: TGCGCCAGCAGTGAGTCCCCCGGGGACACTGAAGCTTTCTTT.

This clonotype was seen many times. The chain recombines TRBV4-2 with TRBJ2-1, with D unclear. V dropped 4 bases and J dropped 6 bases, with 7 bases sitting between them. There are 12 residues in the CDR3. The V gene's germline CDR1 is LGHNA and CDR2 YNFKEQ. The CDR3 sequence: CASSRPSNEQFF. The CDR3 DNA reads TGTGCCAGCAGCCGCCCTTCCAATGAGCAGTTCTTC.

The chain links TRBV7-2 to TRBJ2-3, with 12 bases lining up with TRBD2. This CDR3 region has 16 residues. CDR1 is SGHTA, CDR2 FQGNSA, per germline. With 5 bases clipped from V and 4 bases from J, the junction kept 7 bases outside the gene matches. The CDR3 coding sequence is TGTGCCAGCAGCCCCGGACTAGCGGGAATGCCAGATACGCAGTATTTT. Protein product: CASSPGLAGMPDTQYF.

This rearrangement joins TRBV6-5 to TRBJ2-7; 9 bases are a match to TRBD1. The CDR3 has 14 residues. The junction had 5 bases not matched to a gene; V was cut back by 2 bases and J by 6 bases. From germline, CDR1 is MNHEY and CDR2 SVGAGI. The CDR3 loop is CASSYGDRASEQYF. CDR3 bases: TGTGCCAGCAGTTACGGGGACAGGGCTTCCGAGCAGTACTTC.

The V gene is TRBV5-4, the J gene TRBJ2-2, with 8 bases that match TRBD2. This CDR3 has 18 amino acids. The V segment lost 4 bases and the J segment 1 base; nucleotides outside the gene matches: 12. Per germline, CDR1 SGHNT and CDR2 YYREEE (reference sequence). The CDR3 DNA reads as TGTGCCAGCAGCACTCAACATACTAGCGGCATGAACACCGGGGAGCTGTTTTTT. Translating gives CASSTQHTSGMNTGELFF.

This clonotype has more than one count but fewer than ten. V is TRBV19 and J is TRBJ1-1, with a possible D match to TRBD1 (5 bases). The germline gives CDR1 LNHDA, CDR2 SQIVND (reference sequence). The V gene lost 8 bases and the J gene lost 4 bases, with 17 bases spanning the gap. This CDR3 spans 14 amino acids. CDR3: CASSRAPGGTEAFF. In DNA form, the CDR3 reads TGTGCCAGTTCCCGCGCCCCTGGGGGCACTGAAGCTTTCTTT.

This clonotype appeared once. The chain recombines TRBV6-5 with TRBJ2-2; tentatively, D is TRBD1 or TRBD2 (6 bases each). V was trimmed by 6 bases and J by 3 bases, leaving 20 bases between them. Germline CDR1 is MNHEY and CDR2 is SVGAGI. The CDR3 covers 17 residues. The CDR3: CASRPTGGVKDTGELFF. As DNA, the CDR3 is TGTGCCAGCAGACCTACCGGGGGCGTCAAAGACACCGGGGAGCTGTTTTTT.

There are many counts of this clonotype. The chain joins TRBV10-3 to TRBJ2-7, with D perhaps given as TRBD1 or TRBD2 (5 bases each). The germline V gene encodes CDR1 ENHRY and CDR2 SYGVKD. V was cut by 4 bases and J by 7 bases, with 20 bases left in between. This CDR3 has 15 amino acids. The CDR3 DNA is TGTGCCATCAGTGGGGGGAGATCAGGTTTGGGGGAGCAGTACTTC. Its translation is CAISGGRSGLGEQYF.

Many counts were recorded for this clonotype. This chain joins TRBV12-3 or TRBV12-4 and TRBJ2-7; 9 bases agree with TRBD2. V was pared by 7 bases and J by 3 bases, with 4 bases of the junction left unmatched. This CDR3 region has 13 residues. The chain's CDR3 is CASTSGTSYEQYF. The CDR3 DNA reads TGTGCCAGCACTAGCGGGACTAGCTACGAGCAGTACTTC.

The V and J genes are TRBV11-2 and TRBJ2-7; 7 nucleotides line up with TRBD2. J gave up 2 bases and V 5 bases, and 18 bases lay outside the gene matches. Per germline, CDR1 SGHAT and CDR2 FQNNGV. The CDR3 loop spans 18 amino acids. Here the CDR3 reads CASSPITNPGLPTYEQYF. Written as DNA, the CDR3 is TGTGCCAGCAGCCCAATAACGAATCCGGGACTACCTACCTACGAGCAGTACTTC.

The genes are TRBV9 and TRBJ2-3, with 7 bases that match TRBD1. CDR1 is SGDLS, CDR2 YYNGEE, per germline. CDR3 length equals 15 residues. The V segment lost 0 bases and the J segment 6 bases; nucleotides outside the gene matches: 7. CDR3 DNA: TGTGCCAGCAGCGTAGGGACAGGTACGCGCGATACGCAGTATTTT. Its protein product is CASSVGTGTRDTQYF.

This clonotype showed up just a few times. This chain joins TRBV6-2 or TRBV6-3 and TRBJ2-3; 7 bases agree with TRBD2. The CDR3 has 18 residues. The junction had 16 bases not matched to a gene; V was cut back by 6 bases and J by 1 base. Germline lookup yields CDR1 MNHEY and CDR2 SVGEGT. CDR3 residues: CASSASGTLDLGTDTQYF. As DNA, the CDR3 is TGTGCCAGCAGCGCTAGCGGAACCTTAGACCTCGGCACAGATACGCAGTATTTT.

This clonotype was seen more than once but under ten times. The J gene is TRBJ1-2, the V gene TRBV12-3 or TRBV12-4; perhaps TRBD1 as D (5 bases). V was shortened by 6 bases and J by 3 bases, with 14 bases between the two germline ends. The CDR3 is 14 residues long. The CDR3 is CASSTITGDYGYTF. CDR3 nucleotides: TGTGCCAGCAGCACGATAACGGGGGACTATGGCTACACCTTC.

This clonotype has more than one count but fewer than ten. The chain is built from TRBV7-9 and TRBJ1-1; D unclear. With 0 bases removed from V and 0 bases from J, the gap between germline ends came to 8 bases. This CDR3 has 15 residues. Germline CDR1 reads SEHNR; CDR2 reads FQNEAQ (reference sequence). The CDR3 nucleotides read TGTGCCAGCAGCTTAGCGAGGCAGGTGAACACTGAAGCTTTCTTT. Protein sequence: CASSLARQVNTEAFF.

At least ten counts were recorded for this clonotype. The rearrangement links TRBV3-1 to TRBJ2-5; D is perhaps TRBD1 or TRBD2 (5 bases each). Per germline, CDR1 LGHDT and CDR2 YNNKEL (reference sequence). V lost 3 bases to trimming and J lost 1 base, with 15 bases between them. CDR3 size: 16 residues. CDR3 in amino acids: CASSQRGASFQETQYF. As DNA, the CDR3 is TGTGCCAGCAGCCAGAGAGGGGCGAGCTTCCAAGAGACCCAGTACTTC.

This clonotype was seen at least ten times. The CDR3 nucleotides read TGCAGCGTCTTGGTCGCAGGGTCGCGAGAGACCCAGTACTTC. Its translation: CSVLVAGSRETQYF. The chain combines TRBV29-1 with TRBJ2-5; weak D call: TRBD1 (5 bases). With 6 bases removed from V and 4 bases from J, the gap between germline ends came to 18 bases. The CDR3 contains 14 residues. Germline V lookup: CDR1 SQVTM, CDR2 ANQGSEA. Variable domain in full (rest from reference TRBV29-1 and TRBJ2-5): SAVISQKPSRDICQRGTSLTIQCQVDSQVTMMFWYRQQPGQSLTLIATANQGSEATYESGFVIDKFPISRPNLTFSTLTVSNMSPEDSSIYLCSVLVAGSRETQYFGPGTRLLVL.